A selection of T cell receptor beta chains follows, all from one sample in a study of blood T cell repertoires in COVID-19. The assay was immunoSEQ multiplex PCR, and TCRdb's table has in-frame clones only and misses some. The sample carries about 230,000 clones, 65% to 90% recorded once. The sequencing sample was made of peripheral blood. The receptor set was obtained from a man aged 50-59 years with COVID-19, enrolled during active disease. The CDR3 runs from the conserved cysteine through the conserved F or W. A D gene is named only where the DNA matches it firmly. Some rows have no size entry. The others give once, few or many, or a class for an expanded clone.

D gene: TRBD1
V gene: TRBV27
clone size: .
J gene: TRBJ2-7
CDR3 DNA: TGTGCCAGCAGTCATCGACAGGGGGAGAAAAGGTCCTACGAGCAGTACTTC
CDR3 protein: CASSHRQGEKRSYEQYF

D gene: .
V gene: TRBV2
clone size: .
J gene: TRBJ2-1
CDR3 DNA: TGTGCCAGCAGGCAGGCCACACCCTACAATGAGCAGTTCTTC
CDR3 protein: CASRQATPYNEQFF

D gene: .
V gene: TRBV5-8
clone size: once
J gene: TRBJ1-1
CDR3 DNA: TGTGCCAGCAGTTCAATAGGGGGGGAGAACACTGAAGCTTTCTTT
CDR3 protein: CASSSIGGENTEAFF

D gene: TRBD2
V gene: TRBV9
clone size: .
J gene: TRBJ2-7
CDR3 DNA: TGTGCCAGCAACCCCCGCGGGACTAGCGGCACTGAGCAGTACTTC
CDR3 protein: CASNPRGTSGTEQYF

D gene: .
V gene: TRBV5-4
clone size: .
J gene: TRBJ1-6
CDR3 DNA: TGTGCCAGCAGCATGGACAGATATAATTCACCCCTCCACTTT
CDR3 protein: CASSMDRYNSPLHF

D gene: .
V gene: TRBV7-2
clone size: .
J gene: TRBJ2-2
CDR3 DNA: TGTGCCAGCAGCCTAGGTCTGAACACCGGGGAGCTGTTTTTT
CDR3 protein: CASSLGLNTGELFF

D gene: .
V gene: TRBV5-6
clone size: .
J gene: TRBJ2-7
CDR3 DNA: TGTGCCAGCAGCTTGATTGGGTTACGGGTAGACGAGCAGTACTTC
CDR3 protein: CASSLIGLRVDEQYF

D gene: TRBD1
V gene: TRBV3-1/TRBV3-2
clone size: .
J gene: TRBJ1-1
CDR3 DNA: TGTGCCAGCAGCCAAGAAGGGGGCGGAAGGAACACTGAAGCTTTCTTT
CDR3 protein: CASSQEGGGRNTEAFF

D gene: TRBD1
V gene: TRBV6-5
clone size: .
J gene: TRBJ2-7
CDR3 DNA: TGTGCCAGCAGTTACTCAGGGACAGGGGTGCGGGAGCAGTACTTC
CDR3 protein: CASSYSGTGVREQYF

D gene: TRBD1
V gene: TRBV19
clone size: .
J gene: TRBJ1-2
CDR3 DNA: TGTGCCAGTATGGAGGGGGCGAATGGCTACACCTTC
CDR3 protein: CASMEGANGYTF

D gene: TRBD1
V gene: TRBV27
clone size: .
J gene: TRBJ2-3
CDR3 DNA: TGTGCCAGCAGTTTATCCGGGACAGTTGCAGATACGCAGTATTTT
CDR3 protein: CASSLSGTVADTQYF

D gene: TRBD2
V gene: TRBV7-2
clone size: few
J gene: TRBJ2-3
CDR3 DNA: TGTGCCAGCAGCTCCATCGTAACGGGGGGAATAGATACGCAGTATTTT
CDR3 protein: CASSSIVTGGIDTQYF

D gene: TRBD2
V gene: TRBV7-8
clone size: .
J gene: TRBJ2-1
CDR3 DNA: TGTGCCAGCAGCCCCGAAATAGCGGGGGCTATGTCCGCCTACAATGAGCAGTTCTTC
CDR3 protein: CASSPEIAGAMSAYNEQFF

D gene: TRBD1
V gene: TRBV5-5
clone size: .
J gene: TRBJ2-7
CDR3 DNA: TGTGCCAGCAGCTTGAGGACAGGGGGAAGGAGCGAGCAGTACTTC
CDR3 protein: CASSLRTGGRSEQYF

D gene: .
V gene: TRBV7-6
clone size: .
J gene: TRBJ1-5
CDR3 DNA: TGTGCCAGCAGCCCCAGCGGCGGCAATCAGCCCCAGCATTTT
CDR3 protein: CASSPSGGNQPQHF

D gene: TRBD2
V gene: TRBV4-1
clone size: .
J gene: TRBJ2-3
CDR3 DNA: TGCGCCAGCAGCCAAGAGGGGGCTCGGGGGGGCTCCACAGATACGCAGTATTTT
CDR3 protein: CASSQEGARGGSTDTQYF

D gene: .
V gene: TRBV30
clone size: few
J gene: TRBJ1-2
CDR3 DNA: TGTGCCTGGAGTGTACGCGGGGGCTATGGCTACACCTTC
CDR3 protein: CAWSVRGGYGYTF

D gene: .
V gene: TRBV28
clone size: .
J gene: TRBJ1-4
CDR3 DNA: TGTGCCAGCAGTTTTGGAGGGGTTAATGAAAAACTGTTTTTT
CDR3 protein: CASSFGGVNEKLFF

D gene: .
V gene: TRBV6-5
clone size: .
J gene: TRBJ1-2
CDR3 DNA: TGTGCCAGCAGCTTGGCGGAATCTAACTATGGCTACACCTTC
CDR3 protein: CASSLAESNYGYTF

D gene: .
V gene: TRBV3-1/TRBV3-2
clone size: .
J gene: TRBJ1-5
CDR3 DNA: TGTGCCAGCAGCCTTGGTAGGCTTACGGGTAGCAATCAGCCCCAGCATTTT
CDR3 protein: CASSLGRLTGSNQPQHF

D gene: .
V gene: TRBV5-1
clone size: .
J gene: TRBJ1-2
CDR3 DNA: TGCGCCAGCAGCTTCACCCAGGGCCATACTAACTATGGCTACACCTTC
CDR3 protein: CASSFTQGHTNYGYTF

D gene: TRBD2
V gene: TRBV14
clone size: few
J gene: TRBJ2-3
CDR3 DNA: TGTGCCAGCAGCCAAACACTAGCGGGGGGGCCAGATACGCAGTATTTT
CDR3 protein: CASSQTLAGGPDTQYF

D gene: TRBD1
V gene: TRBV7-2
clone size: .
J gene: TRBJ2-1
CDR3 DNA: TGTGCCAGCAGCTTAGGTACAGGGGCCAATGAGCAGTTCTTC
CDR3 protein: CASSLGTGANEQFF

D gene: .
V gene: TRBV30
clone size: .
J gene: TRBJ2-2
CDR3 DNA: TGTGCCTGGAGTGGCCCGGGTACGAACACCGGGGAGCTGTTTTTT
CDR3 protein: CAWSGPGTNTGELFF

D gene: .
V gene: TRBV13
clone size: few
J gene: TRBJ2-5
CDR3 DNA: TGTGCCAGCAGAAAAGCCCGGGTTCAAGAGACCCAGTACTTC
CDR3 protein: CASRKARVQETQYF

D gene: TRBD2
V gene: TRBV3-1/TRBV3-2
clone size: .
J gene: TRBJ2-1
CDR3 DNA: TGTGCCAGCAGCCCTAGCGGGGGGGCCTACAATGAGCAGTTCTTC
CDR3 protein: CASSPSGGAYNEQFF

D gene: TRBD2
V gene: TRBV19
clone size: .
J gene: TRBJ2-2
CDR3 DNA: TGTGCCAGTAATGAAGCGGGGGGGCGCCCGAACACCGGGGAGCTGTTTTTT
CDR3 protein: CASNEAGGRPNTGELFF

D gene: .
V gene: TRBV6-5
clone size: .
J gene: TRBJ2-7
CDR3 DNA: TGTGCCAGCAGGGCCCTTAGCGAGTCCTACGAGCAGTACTTC
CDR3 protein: CASRALSESYEQYF

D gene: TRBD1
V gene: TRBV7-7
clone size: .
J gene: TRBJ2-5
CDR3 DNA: TGTGCTAGCAGCTTAACGGCAGGGGGAAGGTGGGAGACCCAGTACTTC
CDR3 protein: CASSLTAGGRWETQYF

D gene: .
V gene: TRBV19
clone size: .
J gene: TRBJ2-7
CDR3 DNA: TGTGCCAGTAGGCAGGGACACCTCTCCTACGAGCAGTACTTC
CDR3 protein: CASRQGHLSYEQYF

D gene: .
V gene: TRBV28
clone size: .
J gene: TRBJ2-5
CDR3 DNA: TGTGCCAGCAGTTTGGCGGGTTGGGAGACCCAGTACTTC
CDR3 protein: CASSLAGWETQYF

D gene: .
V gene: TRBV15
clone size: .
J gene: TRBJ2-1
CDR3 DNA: TGTGCCACCAGCAGAGATCTTGGGCTAGCGAAAGAGCAGTTCTTC
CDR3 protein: CATSRDLGLAKEQFF

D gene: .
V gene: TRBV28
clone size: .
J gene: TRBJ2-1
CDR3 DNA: TGTGCCAGCAGTTTAATGGTTAGGAGGCAGTTCTTC
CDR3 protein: CASSLMVRRQFF

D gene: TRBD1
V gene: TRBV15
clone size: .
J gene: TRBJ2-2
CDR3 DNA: TGTGCCACCAGCAGAGATTTGGTGACAGGGTTAACGAACACCGGGGAGCTGTTTTTT
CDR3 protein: CATSRDLVTGLTNTGELFF

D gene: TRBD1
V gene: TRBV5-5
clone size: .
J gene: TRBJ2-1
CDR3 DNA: TGTGCCAGCAGCGGCGGGACAGGGGTCTACAATGAGCAGTTCTTC
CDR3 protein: CASSGGTGVYNEQFF

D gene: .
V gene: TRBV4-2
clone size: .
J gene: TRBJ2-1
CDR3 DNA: TGTGCCAGCAGCCAAGATGAGGGTCCCCCGGCCTACAATGAGCAGTTCTTC
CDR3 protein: CASSQDEGPPAYNEQFF

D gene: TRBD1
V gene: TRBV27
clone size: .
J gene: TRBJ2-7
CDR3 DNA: TGTGCCAGCAGTTTAATCCGACAGGGCTTGAATTTCTACGAGCAGTACTTC
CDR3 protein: CASSLIRQGLNFYEQYF